This T cell receptor (beta chain) stems from a study of shared clonotypes between healthy human individuals. Study-wide context: There were three CD4 naive, three CD4 memory, two CD8 naive and one CD8 memory plates per donor.

CDR1 and CDR2 from the germline V gene are KGHSH and LQKENI. The CDR3 is made up of 14 amino acids. Trimming removed 6 bases from V and 3 bases from J, with 11 bases in between. Regarding the study as a whole: Across subsets, estimated richness was generally greater for naive than for memory populations.

Healthy adults negative for HIV, lacking recent acute infections or vaccinations, served as donors. The authors divided CD4+ cells into CD45RA+ naive and CD45RA-negative memory subsets. This clone was detected only once. Its antigen is not identified. Produced via immunoSEQ multiplex PCR; TCRdb's table is partial and in-frame only. The repertoire holds about 2.4 million clones, with more than 85% as singletons. The sequenced sample consisted of naive CD4+ T cells from PBMCs. Subset reported: CD45RA+ positively selected. The TCR was taken from a young man in good health. Some clones in this sample may be carry-over from other donors' samples. The chain has TRBV18 and TRBJ1-4; D unresolved. The CDR3 sequence: CASSRDASNEKLFF. In DNA, the CDR3 is TGTGCCAGCTCGCGCGACGCCTCTAATGAAAAACTGTTTTTT.